The 24 T cell receptor beta chains below come from one sample, sequenced in a study of blood T cell repertoires in COVID-19 (dated by TCRdb to the early 2020s). Libraries came from the immunoSEQ multiplex PCR assay. Imported from immuneACCESS, the table was reduced by TCRdb to in-frame sequences with V and J called. These copies leave out some clones; in studies compared against another copy, an unresolved V gene accounts for under half, and the cause of the remainder is not known. The sample table records about 30,000 clones; around 88% of these occur just once. The top ten constitute less than 30% of the sample. The specimen sequenced was peripheral blood. These receptors all stem from a human donor in a cohort sampled during active COVID-19.

This rearrangement joins TRBV10-2 to TRBJ1-2; 7 bases match TRBD1. With 5 bases clipped from V and 4 bases from J, the junction kept 7 bases outside the gene matches. Germline V CDR1 and CDR2: WSHSY, SAAADI. The CDR3 length is 14 residues. The CDR3 here is CASSRNRDSYGYTF. The CDR3, as DNA: TGCGCCAGCAGTAGGAACCGGGACAGCTATGGCTACACCTTC.

This rearrangement joins TRBV5-8 to TRBJ1-5; D is uncertain. The length of the CDR3 is 14 residues. Between the trimmed V and J ends, which lost 1 base and 3 bases, there was a span of 8 bases. Germline V lookup: CDR1 SGHTS, CDR2 YDEGEE. The DNA for the CDR3 is TGTGCCAGCAGCTTGACAGACACCAATCAGCCCCAGCATTTT. Translated, it gives CASSLTDTNQPQHF.

V gene TRBV11-3 combines with J gene TRBJ2-2; D might be TRBD1 (5 bases). The V end lost 3 bases, the J end lost 2 bases, and 13 bases lay between the germline ends. The CDR3 is 16 residues long. Per germline, CDR1 SGHNT and CDR2 YENEEA. CDR3 coding DNA: TGTGCCAGCAGCTTGTACTCAGGGTTAAACACCGGGGAGCTGTTTTTT. Translating gives CASSLYSGLNTGELFF.

The table lists this clone with a count of one. The chain recombines TRBV2 with TRBJ2-1; 7 bases fit TRBD2. Germline assignment: CDR1 SNHLY and CDR2 FYNNEI. J lost 10 bases, V lost 6 bases, and 9 bases had no gene match. The CDR3 totals 13 residues. CDR3 amino acids: CASSESRGGEQFF. As DNA, the CDR3 is TGTGCCAGCAGCGAGTCCCGGGGAGGGGAGCAGTTCTTC.

The chain has TRBV18 and TRBJ2-7; 14 nucleotides match TRBD2. The V segment lost 3 bases and the J segment 8 bases; nucleotides outside the gene matches: 9. The CDR3 totals 16 residues. From germline, CDR1 is KGHSH and CDR2 LQKENI. CDR3 amino acids: CASSPTGLAGGRKQYF. CDR3 nucleotide sequence: TGTGCCAGCTCACCGACCGGACTAGCGGGGGGCAGGAAGCAGTACTTC.

The chain couples TRBV19 to TRBJ1-1; D is unclear. CDR1 and CDR2 from the germline V gene are LNHDA and SQIVND (reference sequence). Deletions cut 10 bases from V and 4 bases from J, with 19 bases between. This CDR3 comprises 14 residues. CDR3: CATRGKSSGTEAFF. The CDR3 DNA follows: TGTGCCACGCGAGGGAAGAGCTCCGGCACTGAAGCTTTCTTT.

The chain links TRBV5-1 to TRBJ1-1; 9 bases map to TRBD1. V was pared by 4 bases and J by 4 bases, with 5 bases of the junction left unmatched. This CDR3 region has 14 residues. Germline V lookup: CDR1 SGHRS, CDR2 YFSETQ. The DNA for the CDR3 is TGCGCCAGCAGCAACAGGGGGCCCGGCACTGAAGCTTTCTTT. Translation gives CASSNRGPGTEAFF.

V is TRBV9 and J is TRBJ2-3; D possibly corresponds to TRBD1 (6 bases). The V end lost 0 bases, the J end lost 2 bases, and 13 bases lay between the germline ends. The V gene's germline CDR1 is SGDLS and CDR2 YYNGEE. CDR3 length equals 16 residues. In DNA, the CDR3 is TGTGCCAGCAGCGTAGACAGGGATGGGTACACAGATACGCAGTATTTT. Translated: CASSVDRDGYTDTQYF.

The table lists this clone with a count of one. The chain links TRBV27 to TRBJ2-7, with TRBD1 as a possible D gene (5 bases). Between the trimmed V and J ends, which lost 2 bases and 2 bases, there was a span of 13 bases. The germline CDR1 and CDR2 sequences are MNHEY and SMNVEV (reference sequence). The CDR3 extends over 15 amino acids. For the CDR3, the DNA is TGTGCCAGCAGTTTAAGGGGTACGCCTACCTACGAGCAGTACTTC. It is translated as CASSLRGTPTYEQYF.

The rearrangement links TRBV6-6 to TRBJ2-5; tentatively, D is TRBD1 (6 bases). From germline, CDR1 is MNHNY and CDR2 SVGAGI (reference sequence). V gave up 7 bases and J gave up 0 bases, with 12 bases separating them. The CDR3 has 14 amino acids. DNA for the CDR3: TGTGCCAGCAATCCCCACAGGGACCAAGAGACCCAGTACTTC. Translated: CASNPHRDQETQYF.

This chain links TRBV4-1 with TRBJ2-7; 9 bases match TRBD1. Germline CDR1 and CDR2: MGHRA and YSYEKL. The junction had 4 bases not matched to a gene; V was cut back by 4 bases and J by 0 bases. CDR3 length: 15 amino acids. The CDR3 here is CASSRRDRDSYEQYF. The CDR3 DNA follows: TGCGCCAGCAGCCGCCGGGACAGGGACTCCTACGAGCAGTACTTC.

The chain links TRBV19 to TRBJ2-7, with 7 bases aligning to TRBD2. The V gene's germline CDR1 is LNHDA and CDR2 SQIVND (reference sequence). The CDR3 length is 16 residues. Trimming at V came to 2 bases and at J to 4 bases, leaving 11 bases not matched to a gene. CDR3 region: CASSISSPGGGYEQYF. The DNA of the CDR3 is TGTGCCAGTAGTATATCTTCCCCCGGCGGGGGTTACGAGCAGTACTTC.

The chain combines TRBV30 with TRBJ1-4; maybe TRBD1 (5 bases). Per the germline V gene, CDR1 is GTSNPN and CDR2 is SVGIG (reference sequence). The CDR3 spans 15 residues. The V end lost 0 bases, the J end lost 8 bases, and 16 bases lay between the germline ends. The CDR3 spells CAWSVGTGGGEKLFF. The CDR3 DNA reads as TGTGCCTGGAGTGTAGGGACCGGGGGTGGGGAAAAACTGTTTTTT.

The V gene is TRBV6-5, the J gene TRBJ1-4, with 7 bases that match TRBD1. The germline V gene has CDR1 MNHEY and CDR2 SVGAGI. The CDR3 consists of 13 residues. The V gene end was trimmed by 5 bases and the J gene end by 6 bases; junction bases not matched to a gene: 3. The CDR3 region is CASSTQGDEKLFF. CDR3 in DNA: TGTGCCAGCAGTACCCAGGGGGATGAAAAACTGTTTTTT.

The rearrangement links TRBV18 to TRBJ1-1; D gene uncertain. V lost 4 bases and J 1 base, leaving 10 bases between the germline ends. From germline, CDR1 is KGHSH and CDR2 LQKENI. CDR3 length equals 14 residues. CDR3 loop: CASSQDGRNTEAFF. The CDR3 DNA reads TGTGCCAGCTCACAGGACGGGAGGAACACTGAAGCTTTCTTT.

The chain uses TRBV5-1 and TRBJ1-2; tentative D call: TRBD1 (5 bases). In germline, CDR1 is SGHRS, CDR2 YFSETQ. This CDR3 has 14 amino acids. V dropped 5 bases and J dropped 2 bases, with 13 bases sitting between them. The CDR3 here is CASRAGGKNYGYTF. CDR3 DNA: TGCGCCAGCAGGGCGGGGGGGAAGAACTATGGCTACACCTTC.

The V gene is TRBV5-1, the J gene TRBJ2-3; TRBD2 agrees at 10 bases. CDR1 and CDR2 from the germline V gene are SGHRS and YFSETQ. The CDR3 extends over 16 amino acids. The V gene end was trimmed by 1 base and the J gene end by 5 bases; junction bases not matched to a gene: 7. This chain's CDR3 is CASSLKRGGRVDTQYF. The DNA for the CDR3 is TGCGCCAGCAGCTTGAAGCGGGGGGGTCGAGTAGATACGCAGTATTTT.

The genes are TRBV7-9 and TRBJ2-7; the D gene is possibly TRBD2 (6 bases). Trimming took off 1 base at V and 5 bases at J, with 9 bases between the two ends. CDR3 length equals 13 residues. Germline-derived CDR1 and CDR2 are SEHNR and FQNEAQ (reference sequence). CDR3 DNA sequence: TGTGCCAGCAGCTTAGGTGGAGGGAACGAGCAGTACTTC. Its protein is CASSLGGGNEQYF.

This chain links TRBV6-5 with TRBJ2-2; D perhaps matches TRBD1 (5 bases). V lost 6 bases to trimming and J lost 8 bases, with 10 bases between them. Germline assignment: CDR1 MNHEY and CDR2 SVGAGI. This CDR3 region has 12 residues. The CDR3 DNA is TGTGCCAGCAGGACAGTCGGGGGGGAGCTGTTTTTT. As protein: CASRTVGGELFF.

The chain recombines TRBV24-1 with TRBJ2-5; 11 nucleotides align to TRBD2. The V gene's germline CDR1 is KGHDR and CDR2 SFDVKD. V lost 8 bases and J lost 7; bases outside the gene matches: 5. CDR3 length: 13 residues. The CDR3 here is CATMASGGRTQYF. The CDR3 DNA reads as TGTGCCACCATGGCTAGCGGGGGGAGGACCCAGTACTTC.

The rearrangement uses TRBV4-1 and TRBJ1-6; 9 nucleotides match TRBD1. The CDR3 sequence is 16 residues long. V lost 4 bases and J lost 7; bases outside the gene matches: 8. Germline CDR1 and CDR2: MGHRA and YSYEKL. CDR3 loop: CASSPPPDRGNSPLHF. The CDR3, as DNA: TGCGCCAGCAGCCCACCCCCGGACAGGGGCAATTCACCCCTCCACTTT.

This chain links TRBV2 with TRBJ1-2; D is perhaps TRBD1 (6 bases). The length of the CDR3 is 14 residues. Germline V gene lookup returns CDR1 SNHLY and CDR2 FYNNEI. Trimming removed 7 bases from V and 8 bases from J, with 20 bases in between. The CDR3 region is CASTPLGGRNGYTF. CDR3 DNA sequence: TGTGCCAGCACCCCCCTTGGGGGCAGGAACGGCTACACCTTC. Complete variable domain (other parts from reference TRBV2 and TRBJ1-2): EPEVTQTPSHQVTQMGQEVILRCVPISNHLYFYWYRQILGQKVEFLVSFYNNEISEKSEIFDDQFSVERPDGSNFTLKIRSTKLEDSAMYFCASTPLGGRNGYTFGSGTRLTVV.

This chain uses TRBV5-1 with TRBJ2-2; 7 bases agree with TRBD1. In germline, CDR1 is SGHRS, CDR2 YFSETQ. Trimming took 0 bases from V and 3 from J; bases not matched to a gene: 2. The CDR3 totals 15 residues. The CDR3, as DNA: TGCGCCAGCAGCTTGGAGGGGGCCTACACCGGGGAGCTGTTTTTT. Protein: CASSLEGAYTGELFF.

The table lists this clone with a count of one. The genes are TRBV6-6 and TRBJ2-3; no reliable D call. This CDR3 spans 14 amino acids. V was shortened by 2 bases and J by 0 bases, with 6 bases between the two germline ends. The V gene's germline CDR1 is MNHNY and CDR2 SVGAGI (reference sequence). The CDR3 here is CASSYLSSTDTQYF. The CDR3 nucleotides are TGTGCCAGCAGTTACCTTAGTAGCACAGATACGCAGTATTTT.